A selection of T cell receptor beta chains follows, all from one sample in a study of blood T cells in healthy people across ages. TCRdb fed the 5' RACE reads into MiXCR, producing one record per CDR3 protein. Of about 600,000 distinct CDR3 sequences detected, 40% to 55% appear once; the ten largest clones hold just under 25%. The sequenced material came from blood. The origin of the receptors is a man at least 80 years old in good health. Both conserved end residues are part of each CDR3. D genes are given only for firm matches. For some rows the clone size is stated as once, few or many, or as a class when expanded; others skip it.

cdr3_nt cdr3_aa v_call clone_size j_call d_call
TGCAGCGTTGAAAGGCAGGGGACAGGCGAGCAGTACTTC CSVERQGTGEQYF TRBV29-1 . TRBJ2-7 TRBD1
TGTGCCGGAGGACTGGAAAAATACAATGAGCAGTTCTTC CAGGLEKYNEQFF TRBV2 . TRBJ2-1 .
TGTGCCAGCAGAACTAGCGGGGGGGCCAGAGGTGAGCAGTTCTTC CASRTSGGARGEQFF TRBV7-3 few TRBJ2-1 TRBD2
TGTGCCAGCAGTGCCCAGGGGGCTAACAACTATGGCTACACCTTC CASSAQGANNYGYTF TRBV6-6 once TRBJ1-2 TRBD1
TGTGCCATCAGTGAAGGACCCAATGAAAAACTGTTTTTT CAISEGPNEKLFF TRBV10-3 . TRBJ1-4 .
TGTGCCAGCAGCTTAGACCAGGGGGCCTACGAGCAGTACTTC CASSLDQGAYEQYF TRBV7-2 few TRBJ2-7 TRBD1
TGTGCCAGCAGCTACCCGGGGGGGCCTTACGAGCAGTACTTC CASSYPGGPYEQYF TRBV7-2 . TRBJ2-7 TRBD2
TGTGCCAGCAGCTTAGAACCGATCTATGGCTACACCTTC CASSLEPIYGYTF TRBV7-9 . TRBJ1-2 .
TGTGCCAGCAGTGACCCAGCGATAAGCTCCTACGAGCAGTACTTC CASSDPAISSYEQYF TRBV6-1 . TRBJ2-7 .
TGTGCCAGCAGCTTAGGCGGTCGGATAGGACGTGAGCAGTTCTTC CASSLGGRIGREQFF TRBV7-9 few TRBJ2-1 .
TGTGCCACCAGTGATCCGGGCCAGGCCACAGATACGCAGTATTTT CATSDPGQATDTQYF TRBV24-1 . TRBJ2-3 .
TGCAGTGCTCCCAGTTGGCCGACTACAGATACGCAGTATTTT CSAPSWPTTDTQYF TRBV20-1 few TRBJ2-3 .
TGTGCCAGCTCACCAGGCAGTGTTTACACCTTC CASSPGSVYTF TRBV18 . TRBJ1-2 .
TGTGCCAGCAGCAAACGGGGCCTCTGGACCCACGAGCAGTACTTC CASSKRGLWTHEQYF TRBV21-1 few TRBJ2-7 .
TGTGCCAGCAGTCTGACTAGCGGTACCTACGAGCAGTACTTC CASSLTSGTYEQYF TRBV7-2 many TRBJ2-7 TRBD2
TGTGCCAGCAGTATTTCAAGCTACGAGCAGTACTTC CASSISSYEQYF TRBV7-2 many TRBJ2-7 .
TGTGCCAGCAGCTTACAGCCTGCAAACTATGGCTACACCTTC CASSLQPANYGYTF TRBV7-8 . TRBJ1-2 .
TGTGCCAGCAGCTCCGCACAGGGTAATCAGCCCCAGCATTTT CASSSAQGNQPQHF TRBV7-3 . TRBJ1-5 .
TGCGCCAGCAGCCAAACTACGGGGGGGTCGAACCCTGGGCAGTATTTT CASSQTTGGSNPGQYF TRBV4-3 . TRBJ2-3 TRBD2
TGCAGCGTCATACGACAGGGTGAGAAAAACATTCAGTACTTC CSVIRQGEKNIQYF TRBV29-1 . TRBJ2-4 TRBD1
TGTGCCAGCAGTGAAGGCGGGGCAGGACACCAAGAGACCCAGTACTTC CASSEGGAGHQETQYF TRBV2 . TRBJ2-5 .
TGTGCCAGCAGCTATACGGGGGCGATCAATCAGCCCCAGCATTTT CASSYTGAINQPQHF TRBV5-6 . TRBJ1-5 .
TGTGCCAGCAGCTCGCCCCTCAACAGGGCTGGGGCCAACGTCCTGACTTTC CASSSPLNRAGANVLTF TRBV12-3/TRBV12-4 few TRBJ2-6 .
TGCAGCGTTGCGGGACTAGCGGCTTACAATGAGCAGTTCTTC CSVAGLAAYNEQFF TRBV29-1 few TRBJ2-1 TRBD2
TGTGCCATCACGGGGGACAGACAGGGGTTAGGCGAGCAGTACTTC CAITGDRQGLGEQYF TRBV10-3 . TRBJ2-7 TRBD1